The 18 T cell receptor beta chains reported below all come from one sample, sequenced in a study of T cell repertoires in cytomegalovirus infection. No antigens are known for them. TCRdb re-derived calls from the reads in MiXCR, one entry per CDR3 protein. The sample includes roughly 920,000 distinct CDR3 sequences, approximately 30% of them seen just once. Source: cultured CD8+ T cells from PBMCs, taken from culture after CMV antigen stimulation. Every receptor here comes from a human donor in good health (CMV status not recorded). Some clones in this sample may be carry-over from other donors' samples.

This rearrangement joins TRBV3-1 to TRBJ1-5, with unresolved D. CDR1 and CDR2 from the germline V gene are LGHDT and YNNKEL (reference sequence). The CDR3 extends over 14 amino acids. Trimming stripped 0 bases from V and 5 bases from J, with 8 bases between. In nucleotides, the CDR3 is TGTGCCAGCAGCCAAGAGGGGAGTCATCAGCCCCAGCATTTT. Translating gives CASSQEGSHQPQHF.

In regard to this clonotype: This may come from a read error, since a much larger clone is one base off. The chain recombines TRBV5-5 with TRBJ2-7; D is perhaps TRBD2 (6 bases). This CDR3 contains 13 residues. Germline assignment: CDR1 SGHKS and CDR2 YYEKEE (reference sequence). With 4 bases removed from V and 3 bases from J, the gap between germline ends came to 11 bases. The CDR3, as DNA: TGTGCCAGCAGCGCGGGACTCCTCTACGAGCAGTACTTC. This translates into CASSAGLLYEQYF.

This clonotype was observed a few times. This chain connects TRBV19 to TRBJ2-1; TRBD1 matches 8 bases. The germline gives CDR1 LNHDA, CDR2 SQIVND (reference sequence). J lost 8 bases, V lost 3 bases, and 6 bases had no gene match. The CDR3 runs to 14 residues. CDR3 in amino acids: CASSIWTGTYEQFF. CDR3 coding DNA: TGTGCCAGTAGTATCTGGACAGGGACTTATGAGCAGTTCTTC.

This chain joins TRBV5-4 and TRBJ2-5, with 9 bases lining up with TRBD2. Germline values: CDR1 SGHNT, CDR2 YYREEE (reference sequence). V lost 3 bases to trimming and J lost 5 bases; unmatched junction nucleotides: 5. CDR3 length: 14 residues. CDR3 coding DNA: TGTGCCAGCAGCTGGCGGGGGGGCGGTGAGACCCAGTACTTC. Translating gives CASSWRGGGETQYF. Filled out from reference TRBV5-4 and TRBJ2-5, the complete variable domain reads ETGVTQSPTHLIKTRGQQVTLRCSSQSGHNTVSWYQQALGQGPQFIFQYYREEENGRGNFPPRFSGLQFPNYSSELNVNALELDDSALYLCASSWRGGGETQYFGPGTRLLVL.

The rearrangement links TRBV4-3 to TRBJ2-2, with D perhaps TRBD1 (6 bases). CDR1 LGHNA and CDR2 YSLEER come from the germline V gene. The CDR3 loop spans 14 amino acids. Between the trimmed V and J ends, which lost 6 bases and 0 bases, there was a span of 8 bases. The CDR3 bases are TGCGCCAGCAGTGACAGGTCGAACACCGGGGAGCTGTTTTTT. Translation gives CASSDRSNTGELFF.

This clonotype was detected only a few times. The rearrangement uses TRBV6-1 and TRBJ2-2; TRBD1 matches 7 bases. Germline values: CDR1 MNHNS, CDR2 SASEGT. The CDR3 is 16 residues long. The V and J ends lost 5 bases and 4 bases, in that order; junction bases with no gene match: 10. The CDR3 sequence is CASSSLGQIGTGELFF. The CDR3 region has the DNA TGTGCCAGCAGTTCCCTGGGACAGATAGGCACCGGGGAGCTGTTTTTT.

A few counts support this clonotype. The chain joins TRBV28 to TRBJ1-5; D unresolved. The germline V gene has CDR1 MDHEN and CDR2 SYDVKM. Trimming removed 5 bases from V and 4 bases from J, with 24 bases in between. The length of the CDR3 is 18 residues. The CDR3 region has the DNA TGTGCCAGCAGTCCGGGAGAAGGTCTCGACAAAATGAATCAGCCCCAGCATTTT. Amino acids: CASSPGEGLDKMNQPQHF.

This clonotype appeared a few times. The V call is TRBV12-3 or TRBV12-4, the J call TRBJ2-3; 16 bases align to TRBD2. This CDR3 spans 18 amino acids. V was clipped by 4 bases and J by 2 bases; unmatched bases: 6. Here the CDR3 DNA reads TGTGCCAGCAGTTCGGGGACTAGCGGGGGGGGAAACACAGATACGCAGTATTTT. Amino acid sequence: CASSSGTSGGGNTDTQYF.

The chain uses TRBV4-3 and TRBJ2-3; a weak D match, TRBD2 (5 bases). This CDR3 is 16 amino acids long. In germline, CDR1 is LGHNA, CDR2 YSLEER. V shed 1 base and J shed 2 bases, with 13 bases lying between them. The CDR3 reads CASSQGYGVFTDTQYF. CDR3 bases: TGCGCCAGCAGCCAAGGTTACGGGGTCTTCACAGATACGCAGTATTTT.

The CDR3 coding sequence is TGTGCCAGCAGACAAAGAGACAGCGGAAATCAGCCCCAGCATTTT. It translates to CASRQRDSGNQPQHF. This chain joins TRBV6-1 and TRBJ1-5; perhaps TRBD1 as D (5 bases). CDR1 MNHNS and CDR2 SASEGT come from the germline V gene. Trimming took 6 bases from V and 4 from J, leaving 16 bases between them. The CDR3 is 15 residues long.

The chain links TRBV19 to TRBJ2-1; 10 positions agree with TRBD2. Germline CDR1 is LNHDA and CDR2 is SQIVND (reference sequence). Trimming cost V 5 bases and J 0 bases; bases outside gene matches: 7. CDR3 length equals 17 residues. The DNA for the CDR3 is TGTGCCAGTAGTCCCGGGACTAGCGTTAGCTCCTACAATGAGCAGTTCTTC. Translating it yields CASSPGTSVSSYNEQFF.

The chain employs TRBV6-2 or TRBV6-3 and TRBJ1-4; 9 bases match TRBD1. The ends lost 5 bases at V and 11 bases at J; junction bases unmatched: 9. The CDR3 is 14 residues long. Germline CDR1 MNHEY, CDR2 SVGEGT. The CDR3 reads CASSQQGATKKLFF. In DNA form, the CDR3 reads TGTGCCAGCAGTCAACAGGGGGCAACAAAGAAACTGTTTTTT.

This clonotype was found a few times. The chain joins TRBV14 to TRBJ1-1, with D perhaps TRBD1 (5 bases). The CDR3 contains 11 residues. CDR1 is SGHDN and CDR2 is FVKESK in the germline V gene. Trimming shortened V by 9 bases and J by 6 bases, and 11 bases separated the two germline ends. The CDR3 DNA reads as TGTGCCAGGTGGGGCCTGGCTGAAGCTTTCTTT. Amino acid sequence: CARWGLAEAFF.

This chain joins TRBV28 and TRBJ2-7; D unresolved. The CDR3 runs to 15 residues. Germline loops: CDR1 MDHEN, CDR2 SYDVKM. Trimming left V 6 bases short and J 10 bases short, with 25 bases between. The CDR3 region has the DNA TGTGCCAGCAGACAAACTCTGAGACTTGGAGTATTACAGTACGTC. Amino acid sequence: CASRQTLRLGVLQYV.

V gene TRBV10-1 combines with J gene TRBJ2-7; D call uncertain. This CDR3 contains 13 residues. The V gene's germline CDR1 is WNHNN and CDR2 SYGVQD (reference sequence). V was trimmed by 0 bases and J by 5 bases, leaving 8 bases between them. The CDR3 nucleotides are TGCGCCAGCAGTGAGTCCCGCTGGGACGAGCAGTACTTC. Its translation: CASSESRWDEQYF.

This chain links TRBV27 with TRBJ1-1; D might be TRBD1 (6 bases). Germline assignment: CDR1 MNHEY and CDR2 SMNVEV (reference sequence). This CDR3 comprises 14 residues. V gave up 3 bases and J gave up 5 bases, with 13 bases separating them. For the CDR3, the DNA is TGTGCCAGCAGTTTTTTGGGGGCCGAAACTGAAGCTTTCTTT. This codes for CASSFLGAETEAFF.

J is TRBJ1-1 and V is TRBV19; a weak D match, TRBD1 (6 bases). Between the trimmed V and J ends, which lost 9 bases and 0 bases, there was a span of 17 bases. The CDR3 length is 15 residues. From germline, CDR1 is LNHDA and CDR2 SQIVND (reference sequence). Here the CDR3 reads CASSLVRDMNTEAFF. CDR3 in DNA: TGTGCCAGCAGCCTGGTTCGGGACATGAACACTGAAGCTTTCTTT.

This clonotype was recorded a few times. This chain connects TRBV6-5 to TRBJ2-5; D call uncertain. Per germline, CDR1 MNHEY and CDR2 SVGAGI. CDR3 length equals 13 residues. Trimming pared 2 bases from V and 0 bases from J, leaving 4 bases between. DNA for the CDR3: TGTGCCAGCAGTTACAACTACCAAGAGACCCAGTACTTC. Translation: CASSYNYQETQYF.